Listed here is a single T cell receptor (beta chain). The data were obtained in a study of blood T cell repertoires in COVID-19. About the study: Italy, Spain and the United States were the sources of the convalescent and acute COVID-19 samples. From T cells, B-cell-depleted T cells, or PBMCs came the material, which was cDNA or gDNA.

Measured with immunoSEQ multiplex PCR; TCRdb has only the in-frame clones, and not every one. Among over 250,000 clones listed, 70% to 85% were seen once. This CDR3 spans 14 amino acids. The ends lost 5 bases at V and 5 bases at J; junction bases unmatched: 5. Germline V gives CDR1 SNHLY, CDR2 FYNNEI. Sequencing was done on a sample of peripheral blood. The clonotype originates from a human donor with COVID-19, enrolled during active disease. The donor label of this sample is uncertain. The chain joins TRBV2 to TRBJ2-5, with 10 bases fitting TRBD2. The CDR3 region is CASSLSGRGETQYF. The CDR3 bases are TGTGCCAGCAGTTTAAGCGGGAGGGGGGAGACCCAGTACTTC.